This T cell receptor (beta chain) was recorded in a study of T-cell reconstitution after alpha-beta-depleted transplantation in children. Study-level points and caveats: TCRbeta diversity was high at day 60 in some patients (a result of surviving recipient T cells and thymic progenitors). T-cell counts and diversity were attributed mostly to newly produced T cells one year after transplant. In patients about two months after transplant, alpha-beta T cells reportedly arose from several hundred expanded graft clones.

The TCRbeta library incorporated unique molecular identifiers. Each CDR3 protein gets one entry after TCRdb re-called the PCR reads with MiXCR. The sample gives roughly 570,000 distinct CDR3 sequences, roughly 27% of which show up once; under 45% is in the top ten. Germline V CDR1 and CDR2: MGHRA, YSYEKL. The CDR3 length is 14 residues. Trimming pared 0 bases from V and 4 bases from J, leaving 7 bases between. This clonotype was detected ten times or more. The target antigen is unknown. The sequence was obtained from a boy younger than two with Wiskott-Aldrich syndrome, due to receive a stem cell transplant. The sequencing here drew on PBMCs, taken before TCRalphabeta/CD19-depleted stem cell transplant. The V gene is TRBV4-1, the J gene TRBJ2-1; D remains ambiguous. This chain's CDR3 is CASSQDGWYNEQFF. The CDR3 DNA follows: TGCGCCAGCAGCCAAGATGGGTGGTACAATGAGCAGTTCTTC.